The rows below give T cell receptor beta chains drawn from one sample of a study of blood T cell repertoires in COVID-19. The table came from immunoSEQ multiplex PCR; TCRdb's copy has only in-frame clones and leaves some out. The table lists hundreds of thousands of clones, 82% of them singletons. The specimen sequenced was peripheral blood. The source of these receptors is a woman aged 80 or over with active or convalescent COVID-19. Both conserved end residues are part of each CDR3. The D gene is left open where the match is weak. Not all rows give a size; the values are once, few, many and, for expanded clones, a class.

v_call,j_call,d_call,clone_size,cdr3_aa,cdr3_nt
TRBV25-1,TRBJ1-1,TRBD1,.,CASSDIGGQGVEAFF,TGTGCCAGCAGTGATATTGGGGGACAGGGGGTTGAAGCTTTCTTT
TRBV7-2,TRBJ2-7,.,.,CASSLVAGAPHEQYF,TGTGCCAGCAGCTTAGTCGCGGGGGCCCCCCACGAGCAGTACTTC
TRBV28,TRBJ1-6,TRBD1,once,CASTATGLVNSPLHF,TGTGCCAGCACCGCGACAGGGTTGGTGAATTCACCCCTCCACTTT
TRBV24-1,TRBJ2-3,TRBD1,once,CATSDSTGTGGTDTQYF,TGTGCCACCAGTGATTCAACCGGGACAGGGGGAACAGATACGCAGTATTTT
TRBV18,TRBJ1-3,.,few,CASSPRERSGNTIYF,TGTGCCAGCTCACCACGAGAACGCTCTGGAAACACCATATATTTT
TRBV19,TRBJ2-4,TRBD2,.,CASCGGRAYGAKNIQYF,TGTGCCAGTTGCGGGGGGAGGGCCTACGGGGCCAAAAACATTCAGTACTTC
TRBV5-1,TRBJ2-7,.,once,CASSLSGFTGNEQYF,TGCGCCAGCAGCCTCAGTGGATTCACGGGAAACGAGCAGTACTTC
TRBV6-6,TRBJ2-5,TRBD1,once,CASSPPRQGAFEVTQYF,TGTGCCAGCAGTCCCCCCCGACAGGGGGCTTTCGAAGTGACCCAGTACTTC
TRBV5-4,TRBJ1-1,TRBD1,.,CASSPRQGVNTEAFF,TGTGCCAGCAGCCCGAGACAGGGGGTAAACACTGAAGCTTTCTTT
TRBV28,TRBJ1-5,TRBD1,.,CASRTGGNQPQHF,TGTGCCAGCAGGACAGGGGGCAATCAGCCCCAGCATTTT
TRBV18,TRBJ1-5,TRBD1,.,CASSHSTGPSNQPQHF,TGTGCCAGCTCACACTCGACAGGGCCTAGCAATCAGCCCCAGCATTTT
TRBV2,TRBJ2-1,.,.,CASRPGLFYNEQFF,TGTGCCAGCAGGCCGGGACTGTTCTACAATGAGCAGTTCTTC
TRBV20-1,TRBJ2-5,.,.,CSASGQGMGETQYF,TGCAGTGCTAGTGGTCAGGGTATGGGAGAGACCCAGTACTTC
TRBV5-6,TRBJ2-2,.,.,CASSRGRGELFF,TGTGCCAGCAGCCGAGGGCGCGGGGAGCTGTTTTTT
TRBV5-6,TRBJ1-1,.,.,CASSRGTFQNTEAFF,TGTGCCAGCAGCCGGGGGACTTTTCAGAACACTGAAGCTTTCTTT
TRBV28,TRBJ2-7,.,.,CASSLLSSYEQYF,TGTGCCAGCAGTTTATTATCCTCCTACGAGCAGTACTTC
TRBV11-3,TRBJ2-6,TRBD1,.,CASSFRTSRGIWANVLTF,TGTGCCAGCAGCTTTAGGACAAGCAGGGGGATTTGGGCCAACGTCCTGACTTTC
TRBV6-5,TRBJ2-1,.,.,CASRPGPAYNEQFF,TGTGCCAGCAGACCAGGGCCGGCCTACAATGAGCAGTTCTTC
TRBV3-1/TRBV3-2,TRBJ1-5,TRBD1,.,CASSQGTGANQPQHF,TGTGCCAGCAGCCAAGGGACAGGGGCAAATCAGCCCCAGCATTTT
TRBV5-1,TRBJ1-1,.,.,CASSLVSTSPQNTEAFF,TGCGCCAGCAGCTTGGTCTCTACCTCGCCCCAGAACACTGAAGCTTTCTTT
TRBV24-1,TRBJ1-2,TRBD1,.,CATSEWDRDYGYTF,TGTGCCACCAGTGAGTGGGACAGGGACTATGGCTACACCTTC
TRBV11-3,TRBJ2-1,.,once,CASSSLAGASYNEQFF,TGTGCCAGCAGCTCCCTGGCGGGGGCGAGCTACAATGAGCAGTTCTTC
TRBV7-9,TRBJ2-7,TRBD2,.,CAIQGVSGMGDSYEQYF,TGTGCCATCCAAGGTGTTAGCGGGATGGGTGACTCCTACGAGCAGTACTTC
TRBV19,TRBJ1-5,TRBD1,.,CASRRGDRGNQPQHF,TGTGCCAGTAGGAGAGGGGACAGAGGCAATCAGCCCCAGCATTTT
TRBV27,TRBJ2-7,TRBD2,.,CASSSWTSGSYEQYF,TGTGCCAGCAGTTCCTGGACTAGCGGATCCTACGAGCAGTACTTC
TRBV5-1,TRBJ1-4,TRBD1,few,CASSLHRDSSRPEKLFF,TGCGCCAGCAGCTTACACCGGGACAGCTCGCGTCCGGAAAAACTGTTTTTT
TRBV28,TRBJ2-7,TRBD1,.,CASSLLRRDRGQYF,TGTGCCAGCAGTTTATTAAGGCGGGACAGGGGGCAATACTTC
TRBV24-1,TRBJ1-2,TRBD1,.,CATSDRDRSNYGYTF,TGTGCCACCAGTGATCGGGACAGATCTAACTATGGCTACACCTTC
TRBV5-4,TRBJ2-3,TRBD2,.,CASSPSGAVTDTQYF,TGTGCCAGCAGCCCTAGCGGGGCCGTCACAGATACGCAGTATTTT
TRBV7-9,TRBJ1-1,.,.,CASRDGQNTEAFF,TGTGCCAGCAGAGATGGACAGAACACTGAAGCTTTCTTT
TRBV5-1,TRBJ2-2,.,.,CASSLTGKTGELFF,TGCGCCAGCAGCTTGACAGGGAAAACCGGGGAGCTGTTTTTT
TRBV28,TRBJ1-5,.,.,CASTKRRRQTYSNQPQHF,TGTGCCAGCACTAAACGACGCCGACAGACTTATAGCAATCAGCCCCAGCATTTT
TRBV6-5,TRBJ2-7,TRBD2,.,CASSPELAGTRTQYF,TGTGCCAGCAGTCCCGAACTAGCGGGGACGAGAACGCAGTACTTC
TRBV27,TRBJ1-2,TRBD1,many,CATKTGSTNYGYTF,TGTGCCACAAAGACAGGGTCGACTAACTATGGCTACACCTTC
TRBV6-5,TRBJ1-1,.,.,CASLLGGAQTEAFF,TGTGCCAGCCTTTTAGGGGGGGCGCAGACTGAAGCTTTCTTT
TRBV2,TRBJ1-2,.,.,CASSGGPRYGYTF,TGTGCCAGCAGTGGAGGGCCGCGCTATGGCTACACCTTC
TRBV5-1,TRBJ2-7,.,.,CASSPQTYEQYF,TGCGCCAGCAGCCCACAAACCTACGAGCAGTACTTC
TRBV18,TRBJ2-1,.,.,CASSPRTLSSYNEQFF,TGTGCCAGCTCACCCCGGACTTTGAGCTCCTACAATGAGCAGTTCTTC
TRBV2,TRBJ1-4,.,.,CASRSQPRGANEKLFF,TGTGCCAGCAGATCTCAACCCCGGGGAGCTAATGAAAAACTGTTTTTT